Detailed here is one T cell receptor beta chain. The data stem from a study of blood T cell repertoires in COVID-19. Study-level background: Donors in the United States, Italy and Spain gave samples during acute or convalescent COVID-19. Sample material is recorded as cDNA or gDNA derived from T cells, B-cell-depleted T cells, or PBMCs.

The CDR3 covers 15 residues. Per germline, CDR1 SGDLS and CDR2 YYNGEE. The V segment lost 3 bases and the J segment 8 bases; nucleotides outside the gene matches: 8. Per the original data handling: Nucleated cell number was recorded as an estimate derived from reference gene primer amplification. Only in-frame clones appear in the TCRdb table, and some are missing; sequencing was by immunoSEQ multiplex PCR. V and J calls and clone size are copied from that table; D and trimming were computed from the DNA. The profile shows 130,000 to 150,000 clones, 79% of them singletons. The sequence was obtained from a man between 60 and 75 years old with acute or convalescent COVID-19. Material: peripheral blood. The V and J genes are TRBV9 and TRBJ2-2, with TRBD1 identical over 9 bases. CDR3 bases: TGTGCCAGCAGCGATTGGACAGGGGCCGGGGGGGAGCTGTTTTTT. This codes for CASSDWTGAGGELFF.